This T cell receptor (beta chain) was profiled in a study of blood T cell repertoires in COVID-19. Here immunoSEQ multiplex PCR was the method, and the copy in TCRdb shows in-frame clones only, minus some. The data contain 150,000 to 200,000 clones, more than 75% of them singletons. The CDR3 totals 17 residues. V lost 4 bases and J lost 6, with 22 bases in between. In germline, CDR1 is SGHTA, CDR2 FQGNSA. Material: peripheral blood. The chain employs TRBV7-2 and TRBJ2-1; tentatively, D is TRBD1 (5 bases). The source of this sequence is a man younger than 30 with active or convalescent COVID-19. The CDR3 DNA is TGTGCCAGCAGCTCCTCTCGCCGACAGTGGCAAGGCAATGAGCAGTTCTTC. Translating gives CASSSSRRQWQGNEQFF.